This is a list of T cell receptor beta chains from one sample in a study of blood T cell repertoires in COVID-19. Using immunoSEQ multiplex PCR, the repertoire was profiled, and TCRdb retains in-frame clones only, with some absent. Among approximately 50,000 clones listed, approximately 80% were seen once. The material sequenced was peripheral blood. The receptors here all came from a man aged 70 or older with active or convalescent COVID-19. The CDR3 runs from the conserved cysteine through the conserved F or W. D genes are given only for firm matches. Size is omitted from some rows. Given values are once, few, many or a class for expanded clones.

d_call	j_call	v_call	clone_size	cdr3_aa	cdr3_nt
.	TRBJ1-2	TRBV30	.	CAWRVPGHNSGGYTF	TGTGCCTGGAGGGTCCCGGGACATAACTCGGGTGGCTACACCTTC
.	TRBJ1-5	TRBV6-5	.	CASSYSQWGGQPQHF	TGTGCCAGCAGTTACTCGCAGTGGGGGGGTCAGCCCCAGCATTTT
.	TRBJ1-5	TRBV15	.	CATSRGTGQPQHF	TGTGCCACCAGCAGAGGCACGGGTCAGCCCCAGCATTTT
TRBD1	TRBJ2-4	TRBV19	few	CASSTSNRGNIQYF	TGTGCCAGTAGTACGTCGAACAGGGGGAACATTCAGTACTTC
TRBD1	TRBJ2-7	TRBV19	.	CASSIGQEPYEQYF	TGTGCCAGTAGTATTGGACAGGAACCCTACGAGCAGTACTTC
.	TRBJ2-1	TRBV4-3	.	CASSQDNRVGFEQFF	TGCGCCAGCAGCCAAGATAACAGGGTGGGGTTTGAGCAGTTCTTC
TRBD1	TRBJ1-4	TRBV28	.	CASSFTGVATNEKLFF	TGTGCCAGCAGTTTCACAGGGGTCGCAACTAATGAAAAACTGTTTTTT
TRBD1	TRBJ2-1	TRBV27	.	CASSPDRGSYNEQFF	TGTGCCAGCAGCCCTGACAGGGGATCCTACAATGAGCAGTTCTTC
.	TRBJ1-1	TRBV27	.	CASSSWSWSTEAFF	TGTGCCAGCAGTAGCTGGTCCTGGAGCACTGAAGCTTTCTTT
.	TRBJ2-3	TRBV15	.	CATSTIKGSTDTQYF	TGTGCCACCAGCACTATTAAGGGGAGCACAGATACGCAGTATTTT
TRBD1	TRBJ1-3	TRBV5-5	.	CASSLAVTGSSGNTIYF	TGTGCCAGCAGCTTGGCGGTGACAGGGTCTTCTGGAAACACCATATATTTT
.	TRBJ1-5	TRBV18	.	CASSNEINQPQHF	TGTGCCAGCTCAAACGAGATCAATCAGCCCCAGCATTTT
TRBD2	TRBJ2-1	TRBV11-3	.	CASSSEGLAGPNEQFF	TGTGCCAGCAGCTCCGAGGGACTAGCGGGACCCAATGAGCAGTTCTTC
TRBD1	TRBJ2-6	TRBV4-2	.	CASSPAAGGASGANVLTF	TGTGCCAGCAGCCCAGCTGCAGGGGGCGCCTCCGGGGCCAACGTCCTGACTTTC
.	TRBJ2-1	TRBV7-3	.	CASSHSGSEQFF	TGTGCCAGCAGCCACTCGGGGAGTGAGCAGTTCTTC
.	TRBJ1-3	TRBV10-3	.	CAISFGTTGNTIYF	TGTGCCATCAGTTTCGGGACAACTGGAAACACCATATATTTT
.	TRBJ2-7	TRBV27	few	CASSTHRRQDLRQYF	TGTGCCAGCAGTACCCATCGACGACAGGACTTGAGGCAGTACTTC
.	TRBJ2-2	TRBV5-1	.	CASSQGRGNTGELFF	TGCGCCAGCAGCCAAGGACGGGGGAACACCGGGGAGCTGTTTTTT
.	TRBJ1-5	TRBV28	.	CASGRGVGVNQPQHF	TGTGCCAGCGGCCGGGGGGTGGGGGTAAATCAGCCCCAGCATTTT
TRBD1	TRBJ1-6	TRBV3-1/TRBV3-2	once	CASSQTGTGDSPLHF	TGTGCCAGCAGCCAAACCGGGACAGGGGATTCACCCCTCCACTTT
.	TRBJ1-1	TRBV4-3	.	CASSQDFMNTEAFF	TGCGCCAGCAGCCAAGATTTCATGAACACTGAAGCTTTCTTT
TRBD2	TRBJ2-1	TRBV19	.	CASKGGGKYEQFF	TGTGCCAGTAAGGGCGGGGGGAAGTATGAGCAGTTCTTC
.	TRBJ1-5	TRBV30	.	CAWRIRWWGGWNQPQHF	TGTGCCTGGAGGATCCGTTGGTGGGGGGGATGGAATCAGCCCCAGCATTTT
.	TRBJ2-7	TRBV4-2	once	CASSQDLSREQYF	TGTGCCAGCAGCCAAGATCTGAGTCGTGAGCAGTACTTC
.	TRBJ2-7	TRBV2	few	CASRGTFSYEQYF	TGTGCCAGCAGGGGGACTTTTTCCTACGAGCAGTACTTC
TRBD2	TRBJ2-1	TRBV3-1/TRBV3-2	.	CASSRSGRATYNEQFF	TGTGCCAGCAGCCGCAGCGGGAGGGCTACCTACAATGAGCAGTTCTTC
TRBD2	TRBJ2-3	TRBV9	.	CASSQDSAGGLWGTDTQYF	TGTGCCAGCAGCCAGGATTCGGCGGGGGGGCTATGGGGAACAGATACGCAGTATTTT
.	TRBJ2-7	TRBV9	.	CASSVGATAGAVEQYF	TGTGCCAGCAGCGTAGGGGCTACGGCAGGGGCCGTCGAGCAGTACTTC
.	TRBJ1-1	TRBV10-3	.	CAISVRDIGTEAFF	TGTGCCATCAGTGTACGGGACATCGGTACTGAAGCTTTCTTT
TRBD1	TRBJ1-5	TRBV7-9	.	CASQQGTLSNQPQHF	TGTGCCAGCCAACAGGGGACACTTAGCAATCAGCCCCAGCATTTT
.	TRBJ1-1	TRBV11-2	few	CASSLDLKAFF	TGTGCCAGCAGCTTAGACCTAAAAGCTTTCTTT
TRBD2	TRBJ2-7	TRBV30	once	CAWKRSGGGGYYEQYF	TGTGCCTGGAAGCGGTCCGGCGGGGGGGGGTACTACGAGCAGTACTTC
TRBD1	TRBJ1-6	TRBV7-2	.	CASSLDRGLNSPLHF	TGTGCCAGCAGCTTAGACAGGGGGCTGAATTCACCCCTCCACTTT
.	TRBJ2-3	TRBV6-6	.	CASSYSEDTQYF	TGTGCCAGCAGTTACTCGGAGGATACGCAGTATTTT
.	TRBJ1-3	TRBV18	.	CASSLATTSGNTIYF	TGTGCCAGCTCACTTGCCACTACCTCTGGAAACACCATATATTTT
.	TRBJ1-5	TRBV5-6	.	CASSLQGYNQPQHF	TGTGCCAGCAGCCTGCAGGGCTATAATCAGCCCCAGCATTTT
TRBD1	TRBJ2-2	TRBV19	.	CASSKGQALELFF	TGTGCCAGTAGTAAAGGACAGGCCTTGGAGCTGTTTTTT
TRBD2	TRBJ2-1	TRBV24-1	.	CATSDGGLVAGENNEQFF	TGTGCCACCAGTGATGGAGGCTTGGTAGCGGGGGAGAACAATGAGCAGTTCTTC
.	TRBJ2-2	TRBV29-1	many	CSVEARDISTGELFF	TGCAGCGTTGAAGCCAGGGACATCTCCACCGGGGAGCTGTTTTTT
.	TRBJ2-5	TRBV5-1	.	CASTRVGEETQYF	TGCGCCAGCACCCGGGTGGGAGAAGAGACCCAGTACTTC
TRBD1	TRBJ2-7	TRBV6-5	.	CASTTGTGTPHEQYF	TGTGCCAGCACCACCGGGACAGGGACCCCCCACGAGCAGTACTTC
.	TRBJ2-1	TRBV5-6	.	CASSPGPAAVSYNEQFF	TGTGCCAGCAGCCCCGGGCCAGCGGCGGTCTCCTACAATGAGCAGTTCTTC
.	TRBJ2-3	TRBV7-2	.	CASSLVSADTQYF	TGTGCCAGCAGCTTAGTCAGCGCAGATACGCAGTATTTT
TRBD2	TRBJ2-3	TRBV7-9	.	CASSPVLAGEHTDTQYF	TGTGCCAGCAGCCCAGTCTTAGCGGGGGAGCACACAGATACGCAGTATTTT
TRBD1	TRBJ1-2	TRBV19	few	CASSEGQQNYGYTF	TGTGCCAGTAGCGAGGGACAGCAGAACTATGGCTACACCTTC
TRBD2	TRBJ2-1	TRBV14	once	CASRGLSNEQFF	TGTGCCAGCAGGGGACTAAGTAATGAGCAGTTCTTC
TRBD1	TRBJ1-5	TRBV15	.	CATSGGQGNQPQHF	TGTGCCACCAGCGGAGGACAGGGGAATCAGCCCCAGCATTTT
TRBD1	TRBJ1-6	TRBV5-1	.	CASSLDRGGNSPLHF	TGCGCCAGCAGCTTGGACAGGGGTGGTAATTCACCCCTCCACTTT
.	TRBJ1-2	TRBV6-1	.	CASSENINYGYTF	TGTGCCAGCAGTGAAAACATTAACTATGGCTACACCTTC
TRBD1	TRBJ1-1	TRBV28	.	CASSLSSGGNTEAFF	TGTGCCAGCAGTTTATCTTCAGGGGGGAACACTGAAGCTTTCTTT
TRBD1	TRBJ2-3	TRBV28	.	CATLTGGISTDTQYF	TGTGCCACCTTGACAGGGGGCATCAGCACAGATACGCAGTATTTT
.	TRBJ1-2	TRBV7-8	.	CASSLSGYYGYTF	TGTGCCAGCAGCTTATCAGGGTACTATGGCTACACCTTC
TRBD2	TRBJ2-5	TRBV2	.	CASRNVPGLAAETQYF	TGTGCCAGCAGGAACGTCCCGGGACTAGCGGCGGAGACCCAGTACTTC
.	TRBJ1-1	TRBV6-5	.	CASSYSRLLGNTEAFF	TGTGCCAGCAGTTACTCCAGGTTACTTGGGAACACTGAAGCTTTCTTT
.	TRBJ1-1	TRBV19	.	CATYQQAEAFF	TGTGCCACCTACCAGCAGGCTGAAGCTTTCTTT